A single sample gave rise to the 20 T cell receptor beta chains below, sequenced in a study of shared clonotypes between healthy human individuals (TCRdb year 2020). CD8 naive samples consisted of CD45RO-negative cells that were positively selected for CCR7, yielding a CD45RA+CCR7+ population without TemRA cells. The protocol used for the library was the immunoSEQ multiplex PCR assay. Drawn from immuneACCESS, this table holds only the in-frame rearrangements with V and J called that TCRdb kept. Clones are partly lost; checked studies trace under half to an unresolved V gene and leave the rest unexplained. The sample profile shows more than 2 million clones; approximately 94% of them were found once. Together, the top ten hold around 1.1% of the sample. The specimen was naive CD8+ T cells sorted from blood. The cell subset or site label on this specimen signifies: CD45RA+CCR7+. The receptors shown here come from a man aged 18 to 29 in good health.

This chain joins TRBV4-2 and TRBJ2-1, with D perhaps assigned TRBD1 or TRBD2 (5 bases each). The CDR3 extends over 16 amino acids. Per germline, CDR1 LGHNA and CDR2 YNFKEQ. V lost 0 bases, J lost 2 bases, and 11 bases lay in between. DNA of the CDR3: TGTGCCAGCAGCCAAGACCCGGGGCCCACCTACAATGAGCAGTTCTTC. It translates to CASSQDPGPTYNEQFF.

The CDR3 nucleotides are TGTGCCAGCAGTACCCAATGGGCGGGCTCCTACGAGCAGTACTTC. It codes for CASSTQWAGSYEQYF. The chain has TRBV28 and TRBJ2-7; D perhaps matches TRBD2 (5 bases). The CDR3 is 15 amino acids. Trimming cost V 5 bases and J 0 bases, with 14 bases left between them. Germline CDR1 is MDHEN and CDR2 is SYDVKM.

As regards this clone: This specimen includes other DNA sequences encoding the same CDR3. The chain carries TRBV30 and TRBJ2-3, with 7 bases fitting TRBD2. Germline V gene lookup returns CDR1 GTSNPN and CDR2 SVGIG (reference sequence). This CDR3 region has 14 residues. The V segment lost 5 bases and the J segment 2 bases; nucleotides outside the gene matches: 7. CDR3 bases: TGTGCCTGGTCTGTGGGGGGGTACACAGATACGCAGTATTTT. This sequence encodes CAWSVGGYTDTQYF.

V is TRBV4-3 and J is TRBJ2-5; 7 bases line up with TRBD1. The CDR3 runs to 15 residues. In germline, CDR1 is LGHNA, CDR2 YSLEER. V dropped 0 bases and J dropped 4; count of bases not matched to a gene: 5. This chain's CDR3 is CASSQDYRGRETQYF. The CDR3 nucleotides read TGCGCCAGCAGCCAAGATTATAGGGGGCGAGAGACCCAGTACTTC.

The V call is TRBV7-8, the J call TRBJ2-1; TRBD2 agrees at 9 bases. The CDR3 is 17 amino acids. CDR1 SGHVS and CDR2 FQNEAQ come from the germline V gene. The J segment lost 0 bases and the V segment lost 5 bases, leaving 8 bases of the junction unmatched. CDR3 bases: TGTGCCAGCAGCGATCCGGGACTAGCCCTCTCCTACAATGAGCAGTTCTTC. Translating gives CASSDPGLALSYNEQFF.

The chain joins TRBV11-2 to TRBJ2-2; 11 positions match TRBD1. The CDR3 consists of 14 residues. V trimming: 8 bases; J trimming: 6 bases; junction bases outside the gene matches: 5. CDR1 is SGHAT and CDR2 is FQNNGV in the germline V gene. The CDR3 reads CASSGQGGPGELFF. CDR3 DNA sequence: TGTGCCAGCTCGGGACAGGGGGGGCCCGGGGAGCTGTTTTTT. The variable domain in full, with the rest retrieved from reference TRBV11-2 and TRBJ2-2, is EAGVAQSPRYKIIEKRQSVAFWCNPISGHATLYWYQQILGQGPKLLIQFQNNGVVDDSQLPKDRFSAERLKGVDSTLKIQPAKLEDSAVYLCASSGQGGPGELFFGEGSRLTVL.

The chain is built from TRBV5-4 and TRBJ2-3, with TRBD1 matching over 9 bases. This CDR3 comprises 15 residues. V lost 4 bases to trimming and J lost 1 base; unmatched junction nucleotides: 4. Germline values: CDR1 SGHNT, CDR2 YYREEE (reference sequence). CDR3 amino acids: CASSTRTGGTDTQYF. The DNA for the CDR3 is TGTGCCAGCAGCACCCGGACAGGGGGCACAGATACGCAGTATTTT.

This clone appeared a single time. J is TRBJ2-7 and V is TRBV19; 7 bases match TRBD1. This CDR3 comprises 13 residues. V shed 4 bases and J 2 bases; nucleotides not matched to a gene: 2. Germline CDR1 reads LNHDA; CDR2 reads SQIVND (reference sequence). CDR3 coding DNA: TGTGCCAGTAGTAAGGGGGCGGCCTACGAGCAGTACTTC. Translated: CASSKGAAYEQYF.

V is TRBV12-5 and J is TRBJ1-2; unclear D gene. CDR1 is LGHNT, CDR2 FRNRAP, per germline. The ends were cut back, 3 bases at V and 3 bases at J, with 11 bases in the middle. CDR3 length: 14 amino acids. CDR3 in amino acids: CASGFGFGDYGYTF. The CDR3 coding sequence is TGTGCTAGTGGTTTCGGGTTTGGGGACTATGGCTACACCTTC.

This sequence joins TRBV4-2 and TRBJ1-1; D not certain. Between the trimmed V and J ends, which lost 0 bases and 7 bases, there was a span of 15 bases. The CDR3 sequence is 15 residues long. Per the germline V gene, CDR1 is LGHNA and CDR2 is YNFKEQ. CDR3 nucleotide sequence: TGTGCCAGCAGCCAAGAGATTCGGGGAGCAAGTGAAGCTTTCTTT. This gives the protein CASSQEIRGASEAFF.

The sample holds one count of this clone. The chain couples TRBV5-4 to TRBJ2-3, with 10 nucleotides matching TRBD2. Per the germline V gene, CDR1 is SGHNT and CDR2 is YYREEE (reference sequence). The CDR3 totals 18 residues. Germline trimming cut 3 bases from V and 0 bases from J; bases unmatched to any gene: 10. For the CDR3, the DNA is TGTGCCAGCAGCTCTAGGCAGCGGGGGGGGACTAGCACAGATACGCAGTATTTT. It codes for CASSSRQRGGTSTDTQYF.

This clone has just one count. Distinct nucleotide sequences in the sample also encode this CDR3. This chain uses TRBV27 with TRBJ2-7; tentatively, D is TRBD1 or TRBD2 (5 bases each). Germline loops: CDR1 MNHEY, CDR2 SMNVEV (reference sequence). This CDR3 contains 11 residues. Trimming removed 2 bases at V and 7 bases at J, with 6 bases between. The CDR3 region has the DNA TGTGCCAGCAGTTTAGGGGGTGAGCAGTACTTC. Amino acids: CASSLGGEQYF.

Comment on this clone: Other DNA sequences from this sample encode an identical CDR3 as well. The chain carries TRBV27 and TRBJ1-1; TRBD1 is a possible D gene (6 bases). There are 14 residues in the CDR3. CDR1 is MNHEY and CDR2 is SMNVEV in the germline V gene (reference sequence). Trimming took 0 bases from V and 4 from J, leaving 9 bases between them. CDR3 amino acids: CASSLSRGATEAFF. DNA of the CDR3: TGTGCCAGCAGTTTATCTAGGGGGGCCACTGAAGCTTTCTTT.

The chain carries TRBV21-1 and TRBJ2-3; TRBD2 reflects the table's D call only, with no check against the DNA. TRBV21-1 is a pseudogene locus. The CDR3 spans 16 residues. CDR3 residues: CASSKVRGRATDTQYF. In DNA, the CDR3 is TGTGCCAGCAGCAAAGTCCGCGGGAGGGCAACAGATACGCAGTATTTT.

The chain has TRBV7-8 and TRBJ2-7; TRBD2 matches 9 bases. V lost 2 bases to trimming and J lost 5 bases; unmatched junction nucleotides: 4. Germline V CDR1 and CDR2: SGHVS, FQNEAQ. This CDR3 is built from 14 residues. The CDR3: CASSLPSGTHEQYF. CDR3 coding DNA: TGTGCCAGCAGCTTACCTAGCGGGACCCACGAGCAGTACTTC.

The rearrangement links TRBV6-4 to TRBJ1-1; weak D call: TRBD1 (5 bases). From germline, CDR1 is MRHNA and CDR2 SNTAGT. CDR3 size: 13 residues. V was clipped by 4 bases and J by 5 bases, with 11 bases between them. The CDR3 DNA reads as TGTGCCAGCAGTGCCTCGGGGGGGACTGAAGCTTTCTTT. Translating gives CASSASGGTEAFF.

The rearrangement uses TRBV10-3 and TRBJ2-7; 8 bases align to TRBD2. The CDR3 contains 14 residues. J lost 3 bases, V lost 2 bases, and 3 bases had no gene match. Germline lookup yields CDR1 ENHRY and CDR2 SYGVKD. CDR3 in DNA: TGTGCCATCAGTGAGAGCGGGGGCAACTACGAGCAGTACTTC. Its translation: CAISESGGNYEQYF.

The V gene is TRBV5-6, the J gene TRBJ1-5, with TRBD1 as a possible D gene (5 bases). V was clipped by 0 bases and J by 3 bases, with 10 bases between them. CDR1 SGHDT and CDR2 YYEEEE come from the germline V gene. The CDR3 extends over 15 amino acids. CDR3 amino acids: CASSLGGGDNQPQHF. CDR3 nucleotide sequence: TGTGCCAGCAGCTTGGGGGGAGGGGACAATCAGCCCCAGCATTTT.

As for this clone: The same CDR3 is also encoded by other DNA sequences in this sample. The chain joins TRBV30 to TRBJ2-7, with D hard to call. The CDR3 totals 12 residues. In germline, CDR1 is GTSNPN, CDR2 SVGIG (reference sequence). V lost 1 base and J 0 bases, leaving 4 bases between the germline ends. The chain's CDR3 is CAWSGPSYEQYF. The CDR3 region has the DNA TGTGCCTGGAGTGGGCCCTCCTACGAGCAGTACTTC. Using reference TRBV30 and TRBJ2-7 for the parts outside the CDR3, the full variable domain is SQTIHQWPATLVQPVGSPLSLECTVEGTSNPNLYWYRQAAGRGLQLLFYSVGIGQISSEVPQNLSASRPQDRQFILSSKKLLLSDSGFYLCAWSGPSYEQYFGPGTRLTVT.

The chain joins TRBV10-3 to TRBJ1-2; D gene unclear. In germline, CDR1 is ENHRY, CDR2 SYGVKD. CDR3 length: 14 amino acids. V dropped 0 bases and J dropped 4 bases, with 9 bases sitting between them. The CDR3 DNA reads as TGTGCCATCAGTGAGTCGCTTGGTCGCTATGGCTACACCTTC. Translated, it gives CAISESLGRYGYTF.